The 3 T cell receptor beta chains in this list originate from one sample, sequenced in a study of blood T cells in healthy people across ages. The authors ran a second PCR of about 7 to 12 cycles using a sample-barcoded 5' primer and a J-beta primer mix. TCRdb reprocessed the 5' RACE reads via MiXCR and lists one record per CDR3 protein. Counted here are about 1.7 million distinct CDR3 sequences, over 25% occurring once; the ten biggest clones make up 7.7%. The sample taken for sequencing was blood. These receptors were taken from a woman younger than 45 in good health.

This clonotype was seen more than once but under ten times. The rearrangement uses TRBV6-1 and TRBJ1-1; D remains ambiguous. This CDR3 region has 13 residues. Germline V gene sequence: CDR1 MNHNS, CDR2 SASEGT. V was pared by 6 bases and J by 7 bases, with 15 bases between. CDR3 sequence reads: CASSAQLRSEAFF. The CDR3 DNA follows: TGTGCCAGCAGCGCCCAGCTAAGGAGTGAAGCTTTCTTT.

This clonotype occurred many times. V gene TRBV4-1 combines with J gene TRBJ2-7; D unresolved. The germline CDR1 and CDR2 sequences are MGHRA and YSYEKL. The V end lost 3 bases, the J end lost 6 bases, and 15 bases lay between the germline ends. The CDR3 runs 14 residues. CDR3 in amino acids: CASSQISPSGEQYF. Here the CDR3 DNA reads TGCGCCAGCAGCCAGATATCTCCCTCGGGCGAGCAGTACTTC.

This clonotype turned up a few times. CDR3 sequence: CAISLTPGLHEQYF. CDR3 sequence (DNA): TGTGCCATCAGTCTCACTCCAGGGTTACACGAGCAGTACTTC. The chain links TRBV10-3 to TRBJ2-7; D possibly corresponds to TRBD1 (5 bases). The CDR3 runs 14 residues. The germline CDR1 and CDR2 sequences are ENHRY and SYGVKD. V lost 5 bases to trimming and J lost 5 bases, with 16 bases between them.